A single sample is the source of the 28 T cell receptor beta chains below, sequenced in a study of cytomegalovirus exposure and HLA in healthy donors. The PCR contained 60 Vbeta and 13 Jbeta primers. Produced via immunoSEQ multiplex PCR; TCRdb's table is partial and in-frame only. The data show 250,000 to 350,000 clones, with roughly 90% seen just once and roughly 2.3% held by the top ten. Sequenced: PBMCs. The source of these receptors is a woman aged 18-30 years in good health and CMV-seronegative.

This clone was picked up a small number of times. This chain connects TRBV4-2 to TRBJ1-5; 8 nucleotides match TRBD1. Germline loops: CDR1 LGHNA, CDR2 YNFKEQ. This CDR3 comprises 16 residues. V lost 2 bases, J lost 7 bases, and 10 bases stayed unmatched. This CDR3 reads CASSQNGQGGGQPQHF. The DNA of the CDR3 is TGTGCCAGCAGCCAAAATGGACAGGGAGGAGGGCAGCCCCAGCATTTT.

The chain has TRBV6-5 and TRBJ2-5, with D possibly TRBD2 on 6 matching bases. Germline values: CDR1 MNHEY, CDR2 SVGAGI. This CDR3 contains 14 residues. V lost 0 bases and J 4 bases, leaving 9 bases between the germline ends. CDR3 coding DNA: TGTGCCAGCAGTTACTCTCGCGGGGTAGAGACCCAGTACTTC. Amino acids: CASSYSRGVETQYF.

The gene calls are TRBV13 and TRBJ2-7; 8 positions match TRBD2. The J segment lost 1 base and the V segment lost 5 bases, leaving 10 bases of the junction unmatched. The germline gives CDR1 PRHDT, CDR2 FYEKMQ (reference sequence). This CDR3 has 16 residues. CDR3 region: CASSLGGGTSSYEQYF. Here the CDR3 DNA reads TGTGCCAGCAGCCTCGGGGGGGGTACTTCATCCTACGAGCAGTACTTC.

This chain uses TRBV14 with TRBJ2-7, with a weak D call TRBD2 (7 bases). Germline values: CDR1 SGHDN, CDR2 FVKESK. V dropped 4 bases and J dropped 2 bases, with 15 bases sitting between them. This CDR3 comprises 15 residues. CDR3 sequence: CASSPRGAVPYEQYF. Written as DNA, the CDR3 is TGTGCCAGCAGCCCCCGGGGGGCGGTCCCCTACGAGCAGTACTTC.

The chain links TRBV19 to TRBJ2-1; D remains unclear. Between the trimmed V and J ends, which lost 3 bases and 2 bases, there was a span of 11 bases. CDR3 length: 15 residues. Germline V gives CDR1 LNHDA, CDR2 SQIVND (reference sequence). CDR3: CASSIGRATYNEQFF. The DNA for the CDR3 is TGTGCCAGTAGTATTGGGCGAGCCACCTACAATGAGCAGTTCTTC.

This chain connects TRBV4-1 to TRBJ2-6; 7 nucleotides agree with TRBD1. Germline V gene sequence: CDR1 MGHRA, CDR2 YSYEKL. The CDR3 is made up of 20 amino acids. J was trimmed by 0 bases and V by 2 bases; bases with no gene match: 13. The CDR3 sequence: CASSQSILQGQHSGANVLTF. Here the CDR3 DNA reads TGCGCCAGCAGCCAATCTATATTGCAGGGACAGCACTCTGGGGCCAACGTCCTGACTTTC.

The chain combines TRBV7-8 with TRBJ2-7; the match to TRBD1 covers 11 bases. V dropped 6 bases and J dropped 2; count of bases not matched to a gene: 9. The CDR3 runs 16 residues. From germline, CDR1 is SGHVS and CDR2 FQNEAQ. The DNA of the CDR3 is TGTGCCAGCAGTTATGCCCCGGGACAGGGGGCCTACGAGCAGTACTTC. This sequence encodes CASSYAPGQGAYEQYF.

This chain connects TRBV19 to TRBJ2-7, with TRBD1 matching 8 bases. The junction had 5 bases not matched to a gene; V was cut back by 5 bases and J by 2 bases. The CDR3 loop spans 14 amino acids. Germline CDR1 LNHDA, CDR2 SQIVND (reference sequence). The CDR3 sequence is CASSFRTGPYEQYF. The DNA of the CDR3 is TGTGCCAGTAGTTTCCGGACAGGGCCCTACGAGCAGTACTTC.

The chain has TRBV9 and TRBJ2-1; a possible D gene is TRBD2 (6 bases). Trimming left V 5 bases short and J 5 bases short, with 14 bases between. Germline V gives CDR1 SGDLS, CDR2 YYNGEE. The CDR3 contains 14 residues. CDR3 bases: TGTGCCAGCAGTGCGGGGCAGTCCAACAATGAGCAGTTCTTC. This sequence encodes CASSAGQSNNEQFF.

CDR3 loop: CASSLLAGGYNEQFF. The CDR3 DNA is TGTGCCAGCAGCTTACTAGCGGGGGGCTACAATGAGCAGTTCTTC. The J gene is TRBJ2-1, the V gene TRBV14, with 12 bases lining up with TRBD2. Germline V gene sequence: CDR1 SGHDN, CDR2 FVKESK. Germline trimming cut 5 bases from V and 3 bases from J; bases unmatched to any gene: 2. This CDR3 has 15 amino acids. The full variable domain, completed using reference TRBV14 and TRBJ2-1, is EAGVTQFPSHSVIEKGQTVTLRCDPISGHDNLYWYRRVMGKEIKFLLHFVKESKQDESGMPNNRFLAERTGGTYSTLKVQPAELEDSGVYFCASSLLAGGYNEQFFGPGTRLTVL.

The chain carries TRBV10-3 and TRBJ2-3, with 8 bases matching TRBD2. Germline assignment: CDR1 ENHRY and CDR2 SYGVKD. With 3 bases clipped from V and 5 bases from J, the junction kept 4 bases outside the gene matches. The CDR3 totals 14 residues. DNA of the CDR3: TGTGCCATCAGTGACGGTCTAGCGGGAGATACGCAGTATTTT. This sequence encodes CAISDGLAGDTQYF.

V and J are TRBV2 and TRBJ2-5; possibly TRBD1 for D (6 bases). This CDR3 contains 13 residues. V dropped 6 bases and J dropped 2 bases, with 10 bases sitting between them. Germline assignment: CDR1 SNHLY and CDR2 FYNNEI. The CDR3 DNA reads as TGTGCCAGCAGATCAACAGGGCAAGAGACCCAGTACTTC. This sequence encodes CASRSTGQETQYF.

J is TRBJ1-5 and V is TRBV27; D possibly corresponds to TRBD1 (5 bases). Germline V lookup: CDR1 MNHEY, CDR2 SMNVEV (reference sequence). The CDR3 is 15 amino acids. V lost 3 bases, J lost 0 bases, and 9 bases lay in between. DNA for the CDR3: TGTGCCAGCAGTTTTATAGGGGATAGCAATCAGCCCCAGCATTTT. It codes for CASSFIGDSNQPQHF.

V is TRBV2 and J is TRBJ2-5; D might be TRBD2 (6 bases). Germline loops: CDR1 SNHLY, CDR2 FYNNEI. The CDR3 has 12 residues. Trimming removed 6 bases at V and 3 bases at J, with 8 bases between. CDR3 loop: CASRSGEETQYF. DNA for the CDR3: TGTGCCAGCAGGTCGGGGGAAGAGACCCAGTACTTC.

The V call is TRBV9, the J call TRBJ1-2; TRBD1 agrees at 10 bases. CDR3 length equals 14 residues. From germline, CDR1 is SGDLS and CDR2 YYNGEE. V was clipped by 3 bases and J by 6 bases; unmatched bases: 5. CDR3 residues: CASSAGTGVNGYTF. Written as DNA, the CDR3 is TGTGCCAGCAGCGCCGGGACAGGGGTGAATGGCTACACCTTC. Filled out from reference TRBV9 and TRBJ1-2, the complete variable domain reads DSGVTQTPKHLITATGQRVTLRCSPRSGDLSVYWYQQSLDQGLQFLIQYYNGEERAKGNILERFSAQQFPDLHSELNLSSLELGDSALYFCASSAGTGVNGYTFGSGTRLTVV.

The V and J genes are TRBV7-6 and TRBJ1-2; D is uncertain. Germline V gene data show CDR1 as SGHVS and CDR2 as FNYEAQ. There are 13 residues in the CDR3. Trimming took 0 bases from V and 6 from J, leaving 8 bases between them. The CDR3 protein is CASSLAFTDGYTF. The CDR3 DNA reads as TGTGCCAGCAGCTTAGCTTTCACTGATGGCTACACCTTC. Full variable domain (missing parts from reference TRBV7-6 and TRBJ1-2): GAGVSQSPRYKVTKRGQDVALRCDPISGHVSLYWYRQALGQGPEFLTYFNYEAQQDKSGLPNDRFSAERPEGSISTLTIQRTEQRDSAMYRCASSLAFTDGYTFGSGTRLTVV.

This chain links TRBV10-3 with TRBJ1-5, with D tentatively TRBD1 (5 bases). Trimming took 3 bases from V and 7 from J, leaving 13 bases between them. In germline, CDR1 is ENHRY, CDR2 SYGVKD. The CDR3 is 14 amino acids. CDR3 residues: CAISDWQGSQPQHF. The CDR3 DNA reads TGTGCCATCAGTGACTGGCAGGGCAGCCAGCCCCAGCATTTT.

A remark on this clone: This sample also contains other DNA sequences that code for the same CDR3. This sequence joins TRBV20-1 and TRBJ2-1; TRBD1 might be the D (6 bases). V shed 6 bases and J shed 10 bases, with 13 bases lying between them. Germline V lookup: CDR1 DFQATT, CDR2 SNEGSKA (reference sequence). This CDR3 contains 11 residues. CDR3 sequence reads: CSASQGGEQFF. The DNA of the CDR3 is TGCAGTGCATCCCAAGGGGGAGAGCAGTTCTTC.

The chain uses TRBV5-4 and TRBJ2-7; 7 bases fit TRBD1. The CDR3 length is 14 residues. Germline CDR1 reads SGHNT; CDR2 reads YYREEE (reference sequence). Germline trimming cut 7 bases from V and 2 bases from J; bases unmatched to any gene: 9. CDR3 DNA sequence: TGTGCCAGCTTCCGCTGGGACAGTACCTACGAGCAGTACTTC. Translation: CASFRWDSTYEQYF.

The V call is TRBV19, the J call TRBJ1-6; 8 nucleotides align to TRBD1. Unmatched junction bases numbered 14, after V lost 2 bases and J lost 8 bases. This CDR3 is built from 18 residues. Per the germline V gene, CDR1 is LNHDA and CDR2 is SQIVND (reference sequence). The CDR3 is CASSILDPGQGRDSPLHF. The CDR3 DNA follows: TGTGCCAGTAGTATACTCGATCCTGGACAGGGACGGGATTCACCCCTCCACTTT.

The gene calls are TRBV4-2 and TRBJ2-1; 8 positions agree with TRBD2. The ends lost 0 bases at V and 3 bases at J; junction bases unmatched: 4. Germline V gives CDR1 LGHNA, CDR2 YNFKEQ. The CDR3 sequence is 16 residues long. The CDR3 loop is CASSQELAGGYNEQFF. The CDR3 bases are TGTGCCAGCAGCCAAGAGTTGGCGGGGGGCTACAATGAGCAGTTCTTC.

The genes are TRBV6-5 and TRBJ1-5, with D unclear. Trimming removed 2 bases at V and 5 bases at J, with 7 bases between. Germline V gene data show CDR1 as MNHEY and CDR2 as SVGAGI. The CDR3 sequence is 13 residues long. The CDR3 is CASSYNPYQPQHF. The DNA of the CDR3 is TGTGCCAGCAGTTACAATCCATATCAGCCCCAGCATTTT.

The J gene is TRBJ2-7, the V gene TRBV29-1; TRBD1 aligns across 10 bases. Germline CDR1 and CDR2: SQVTM and ANQGSEA. The CDR3 is made up of 15 amino acids. J gave up 9 bases and V 0 bases, and 11 bases lay outside the gene matches. The CDR3 DNA follows: TGCAGCGTTGAAGATCTCCGGGACAGGGGAGGAGTGCAGTACTTC. It is translated as CSVEDLRDRGGVQYF.

This clone was observed a single time. The chain couples TRBV5-1 to TRBJ2-1; the D gene is possibly TRBD2 (5 bases). The germline V gene has CDR1 SGHRS and CDR2 YFSETQ. CDR3 size: 12 residues. Trimming took off 3 bases at V and 8 bases at J, with 9 bases between the two ends. Written as DNA, the CDR3 is TGCGCCAGCAGCTCTCCGGGATATGAGCAGTTCTTC. It codes for CASSSPGYEQFF.

V gene TRBV2 combines with J gene TRBJ2-1; 10 nucleotides line up with TRBD2. Germline CDR1 reads SNHLY; CDR2 reads FYNNEI. The junction had 4 bases not matched to a gene; V was cut back by 4 bases and J by 1 base. CDR3 length equals 16 residues. CDR3 in DNA: TGTGCCAGCAGTGTCCTAGCGGGGGTGTCCTACAATGAGCAGTTCTTC. This translates into CASSVLAGVSYNEQFF.

V usage is TRBV10-3 and J usage is TRBJ1-4, with 9 bases lining up with TRBD1. Germline loops: CDR1 ENHRY, CDR2 SYGVKD. The CDR3 spans 15 residues. V lost 6 bases to trimming and J lost 4 bases; unmatched junction nucleotides: 6. CDR3 amino acids: CAIRGTGTGNEKLFF. The CDR3 coding sequence is TGTGCCATCAGGGGGACAGGGACGGGTAATGAAAAACTGTTTTTT.

The chain couples TRBV10-3 to TRBJ1-2; TRBD1 aligns across 9 bases. From germline, CDR1 is ENHRY and CDR2 SYGVKD. V was pared by 0 bases and J by 2 bases, with 7 bases of the junction left unmatched. The CDR3 totals 17 residues. CDR3 in amino acids: CAISESTRTGGNYGYTF. In DNA form, the CDR3 reads TGTGCCATCAGTGAGTCGACTAGAACAGGGGGCAACTATGGCTACACCTTC.

The table lists this clone with a count of one. J is TRBJ2-3 and V is TRBV6-1, with a possible D match to TRBD1 (5 bases). Germline V gene data show CDR1 as MNHNS and CDR2 as SASEGT. CDR3 length: 11 residues. Trimming cost V 7 bases and J 6 bases, with 8 bases left between them. CDR3 sequence reads: CASINRDTQYF. CDR3 coding DNA: TGTGCCAGCATCAACAGGGATACGCAGTATTTT.